This T cell receptor beta chain was profiled in a study of CD8 T cells in Susac syndrome. Study-level results: It was acknowledged in the study that the number of individuals who were included in its TCR sequencing and HLA analysis was relatively small.

Regarding this clonotype: The antigen is unknown.

The RNA, roughly 0.5 to 1 ug, was put through reverse transcription using random hexamers. Amplification of the TCR beta CDR3 was carried out by immunoSEQ multiplex PCR, which spanned a total of 54 Vbeta and 13 Jbeta segments. TCRdb redid the calling of the immunoSEQ multiplex PCR reads with MiXCR, one entry per CDR3 protein. The sample carries around 130,000 distinct CDR3 sequences, around 86% recorded once. CD8+ and CD4+ T cells from blood underwent TCR beta sequencing, which was carried out in a high-throughput format. The CD8+ and CD4+ T cells were negatively isolated, with the TEMRA cells enriched by FACS. Material for sequencing was CD8+ T cells from PBMCs. The sequence was obtained from a human donor with multiple sclerosis.

DNA for the CDR3: TGTGCCAGTGGGAACTACAGGGCCTACGAGCAGTACTTC. It specifies CASGNYRAYEQYF. The V gene is TRBV28, the J gene TRBJ2-7; a possible D gene is TRBD1 (6 bases). The CDR3 length is 13 residues. Deletions cut 9 bases from V and 2 bases from J, with 14 bases between. Germline CDR1 reads MDHEN; CDR2 reads SYDVKM. The entire variable domain, with the rest obtained from reference TRBV28 and TRBJ2-7, is as follows: DVKVTQSSRYLVKRTGEKVFLECVQDMDHENMFWYRQDPGLGLRLIYFSYDVKMKEKGDIPEGYSVSREKKERFSLILESASTNQTSMYLCASGNYRAYEQYFGPGTRLTVT.